What follows are 7 T cell receptor beta chains derived from one specimen sequenced in a study of shared clonotypes between healthy human individuals (TCRdb year 2020). Receptors were amplified or captured by the immunoSEQ multiplex PCR assay. TCRdb provides this immuneACCESS table in a form limited to in-frame rearrangements. Some clones are lacking; in checked studies, under half of them reflect an unresolved V gene, and why the rest are absent is not known. In all, the sample holds a few hundred thousand clones, and approximately 74% of those were seen once. The ten largest clonotypes hold 10% of the sample. The sample comprised memory CD4+ T cells sorted from blood. The cell subset or site label on this specimen signifies: CD45RA-negative fraction. All receptors derive from a man aged 25 to 40 in good health.

The V call is TRBV7-9, the J call TRBJ2-4, with D hard to call. The V gene's germline CDR1 is SEHNR and CDR2 FQNEAQ (reference sequence). V lost 6 bases and J lost 1, with 13 bases in between. The CDR3 runs 15 residues. The CDR3 sequence: CASSPFEMAKNIQYF. The CDR3, as DNA: TGTGCCAGCAGTCCTTTTGAGATGGCCAAAAACATTCAGTACTTC. Based on the CDR3 plus reference TRBV7-9 and TRBJ2-4, the full variable domain is DTGVSQNPRHKITKRGQNVTFRCDPISEHNRLYWYRQTLGQGPEFLTYFQNEAQLEKSRLLSDRFSAERPKGSFSTLEIQRTEQGDSAMYLCASSPFEMAKNIQYFGAGTRLSVL.

This chain joins TRBV7-7 and TRBJ2-2; D may be TRBD1 (5 bases). The CDR3 covers 14 residues. The germline V and J ends were trimmed by 1 base and 4 bases, with 7 bases remaining between them. Germline loops: CDR1 SSHAT, CDR2 FNYEAQ (reference sequence). The CDR3 nucleotides are TGTGCCAGCAGCTTAGACAGGATCACCGGGGAGCTGTTTTTT. Translating gives CASSLDRITGELFF.

The genes are TRBV19 and TRBJ2-1; D is possibly TRBD1 or TRBD2 (5 bases each). The V end was cut by 6 bases, the J end by 1 base, with 19 bases between. CDR1 LNHDA and CDR2 SQIVND come from the germline V gene (reference sequence). The CDR3 is 17 amino acids. DNA of the CDR3: TGTGCCAGTAGCTATTCACCGCTAGCAGGGTCCTACAATGAGCAGTTCTTC. It encodes CASSYSPLAGSYNEQFF.

The CDR3 reads CASRGGPGQETQYF. CDR3 nucleotides: TGCGCCAGCAGGGGGGGACCGGGACAAGAGACCCAGTACTTC. The chain is built from TRBV5-1 and TRBJ2-5, with TRBD2 as a possible D gene (6 bases). CDR3 length: 14 amino acids. CDR1 is SGHRS, CDR2 YFSETQ, per germline. Trimming took 5 bases from V and 2 from J, leaving 13 bases between them.

Regarding this clone: One end of the junction does not line up with germline, which may come from a read error. Other DNA sequences in the sample encode the same CDR3. The chain recombines TRBV6-5 with TRBJ1-1; no reliable D call. From germline, CDR1 is MNHEY and CDR2 SVGAGI. This CDR3 has 12 residues. In DNA, the CDR3 is TGTGCTAGCAGTTATAGAACGGGTGAAGCTTTCTTT. Protein: CASSYRTGEAFF.

This clone was observed a single time. This chain connects TRBV28 to TRBJ2-7; possibly TRBD1 for D (6 bases). The CDR3 runs to 14 residues. V gave up 6 bases and J gave up 1 base, with 13 bases separating them. CDR1 is MDHEN and CDR2 is SYDVKM in the germline V gene. CDR3 DNA: TGTGCCAGCAGACCGGGACAAGTATCCTACGAGCAGTACTTC. Translation: CASRPGQVSYEQYF.

This chain uses TRBV9 with TRBJ1-3; 7 nucleotides align to TRBD1. The CDR3 length is 17 residues. In germline, CDR1 is SGDLS, CDR2 YYNGEE. V lost 4 bases and J lost 1; bases outside the gene matches: 11. CDR3 nucleotide sequence: TGTGCCAGCAGCACCTGGGACAGTCAACCATCTGGAAACACCATATATTTT. Protein product: CASSTWDSQPSGNTIYF.